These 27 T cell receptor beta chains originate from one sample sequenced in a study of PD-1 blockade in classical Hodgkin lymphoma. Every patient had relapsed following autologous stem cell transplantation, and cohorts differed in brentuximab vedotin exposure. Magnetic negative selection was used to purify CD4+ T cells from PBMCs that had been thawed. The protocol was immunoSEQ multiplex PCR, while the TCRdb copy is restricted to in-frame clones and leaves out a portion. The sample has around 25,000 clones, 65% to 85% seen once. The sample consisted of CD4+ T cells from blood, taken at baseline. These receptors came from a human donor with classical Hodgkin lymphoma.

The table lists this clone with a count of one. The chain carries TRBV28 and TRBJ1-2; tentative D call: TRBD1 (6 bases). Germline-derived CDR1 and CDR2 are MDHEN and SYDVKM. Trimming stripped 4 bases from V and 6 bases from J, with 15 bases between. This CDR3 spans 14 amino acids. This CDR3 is CASSSQQGADGYTF. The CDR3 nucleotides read TGTGCCAGCAGTTCCCAACAGGGTGCGGATGGCTACACCTTC.

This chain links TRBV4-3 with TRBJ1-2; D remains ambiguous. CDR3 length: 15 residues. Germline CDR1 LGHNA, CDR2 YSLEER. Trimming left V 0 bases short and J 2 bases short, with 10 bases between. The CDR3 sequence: CASSQEITANYGYTF. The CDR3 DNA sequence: TGCGCCAGCAGCCAAGAAATAACTGCAAACTATGGCTACACCTTC.

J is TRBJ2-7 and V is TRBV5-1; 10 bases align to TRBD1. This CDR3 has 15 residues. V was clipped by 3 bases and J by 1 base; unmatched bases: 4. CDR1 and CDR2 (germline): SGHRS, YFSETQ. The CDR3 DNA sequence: TGCGCCAGCAGCTGGGGACAGGGGCTTTCCTACGAGCAGTACTTC. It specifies CASSWGQGLSYEQYF.

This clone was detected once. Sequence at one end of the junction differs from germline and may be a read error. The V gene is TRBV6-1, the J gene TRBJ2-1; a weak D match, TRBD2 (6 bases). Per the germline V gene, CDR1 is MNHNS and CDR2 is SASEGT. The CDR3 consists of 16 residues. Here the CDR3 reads CASREGAGYSYNEQFF. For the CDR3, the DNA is TGTGCCAGCAGGGAAGGGGCGGGGTACTCCTACAATGAGCAGTTCTTC.

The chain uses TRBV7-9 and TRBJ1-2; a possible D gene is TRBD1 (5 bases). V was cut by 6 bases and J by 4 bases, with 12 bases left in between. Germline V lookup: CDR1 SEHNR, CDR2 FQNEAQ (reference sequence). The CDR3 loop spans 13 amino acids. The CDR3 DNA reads TGTGCCAGCAGTGCGGGACCACCCTATGGCTACACCTTC. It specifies CASSAGPPYGYTF.

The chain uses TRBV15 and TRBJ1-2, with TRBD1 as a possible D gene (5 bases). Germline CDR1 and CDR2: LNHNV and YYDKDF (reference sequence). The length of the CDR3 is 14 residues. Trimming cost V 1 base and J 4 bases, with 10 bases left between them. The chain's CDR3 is CATSRGRDGYGYTF. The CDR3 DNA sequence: TGTGCCACCAGCAGAGGCAGGGACGGCTATGGCTACACCTTC.

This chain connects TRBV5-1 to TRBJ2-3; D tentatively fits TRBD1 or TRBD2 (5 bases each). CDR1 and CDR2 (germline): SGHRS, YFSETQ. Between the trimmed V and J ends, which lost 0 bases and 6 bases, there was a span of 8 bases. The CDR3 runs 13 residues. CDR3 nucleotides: TGCGCCAGCAGCTTGGGGGGGTTCGATACGCAGTATTTT. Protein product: CASSLGGFDTQYF.

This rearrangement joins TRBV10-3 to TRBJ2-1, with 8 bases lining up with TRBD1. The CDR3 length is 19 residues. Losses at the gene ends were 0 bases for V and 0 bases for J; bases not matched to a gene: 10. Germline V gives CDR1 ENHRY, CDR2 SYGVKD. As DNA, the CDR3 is TGTGCCATCAGTGAGTCGTACGGACAGGGTGACAGCTCCTACAATGAGCAGTTCTTC. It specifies CAISESYGQGDSSYNEQFF.

The CDR3 nucleotides are TGCGCCAGCAGCCAATCAACTAGCGGAACTACAGATACGCAGTATTTT. It specifies CASSQSTSGTTDTQYF. The rearrangement uses TRBV4-3 and TRBJ2-3; 8 bases align to TRBD2. CDR1 and CDR2 from the germline V gene are LGHNA and YSLEER. V was clipped by 2 bases and J by 3 bases; unmatched bases: 7. The CDR3 totals 16 residues.

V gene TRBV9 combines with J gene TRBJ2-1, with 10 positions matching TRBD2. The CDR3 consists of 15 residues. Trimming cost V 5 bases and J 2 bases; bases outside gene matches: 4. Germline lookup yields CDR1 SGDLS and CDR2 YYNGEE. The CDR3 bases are TGTGCCAGCAGACCAAGCGGGGGGGCCTACAATGAGCAGTTCTTC. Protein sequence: CASRPSGGAYNEQFF.

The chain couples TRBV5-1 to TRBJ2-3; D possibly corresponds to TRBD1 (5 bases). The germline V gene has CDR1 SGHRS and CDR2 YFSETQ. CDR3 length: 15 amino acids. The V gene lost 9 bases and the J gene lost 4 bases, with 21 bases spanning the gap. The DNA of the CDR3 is TGCGCCACCAAAGTGGGGCAACCCTCGGCAGATACGCAGTATTTT. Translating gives CATKVGQPSADTQYF.

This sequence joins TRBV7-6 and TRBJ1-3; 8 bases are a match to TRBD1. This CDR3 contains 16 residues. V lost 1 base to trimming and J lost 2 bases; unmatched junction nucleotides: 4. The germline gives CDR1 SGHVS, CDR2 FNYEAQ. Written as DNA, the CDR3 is TGTGCCAGCAGCTTAGACAGGGGGGCAACTGGAAACACCATATATTTT. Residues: CASSLDRGATGNTIYF.

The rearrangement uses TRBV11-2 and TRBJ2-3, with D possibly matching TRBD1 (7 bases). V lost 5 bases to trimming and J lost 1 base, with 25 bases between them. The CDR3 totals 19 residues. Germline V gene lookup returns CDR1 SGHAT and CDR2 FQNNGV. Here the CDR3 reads CASSPLEGASLGGTDTQYF. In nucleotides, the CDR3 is TGTGCCAGCAGCCCGCTGGAGGGGGCGTCCCTTGGCGGCACAGATACGCAGTATTTT.

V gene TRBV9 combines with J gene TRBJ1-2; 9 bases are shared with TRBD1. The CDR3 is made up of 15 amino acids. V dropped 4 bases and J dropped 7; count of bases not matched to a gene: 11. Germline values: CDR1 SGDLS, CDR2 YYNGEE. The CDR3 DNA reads TGTGCCAGCAGCTCCGGGACAGGGTATTCGAGTGGCTACACCTTC. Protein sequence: CASSSGTGYSSGYTF. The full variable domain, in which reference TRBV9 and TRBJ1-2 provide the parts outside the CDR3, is DSGVTQTPKHLITATGQRVTLRCSPRSGDLSVYWYQQSLDQGLQFLIQYYNGEERAKGNILERFSAQQFPDLHSELNLSSLELGDSALYFCASSSGTGYSSGYTFGSGTRLTVV.

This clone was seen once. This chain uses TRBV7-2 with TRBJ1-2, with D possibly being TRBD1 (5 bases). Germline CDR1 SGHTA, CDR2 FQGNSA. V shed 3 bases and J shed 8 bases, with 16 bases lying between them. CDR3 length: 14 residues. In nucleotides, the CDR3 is TGTGCCAGCAGCTTCAACGCCCAGGGCGGGGGCTACACCTTC. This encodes CASSFNAQGGGYTF.

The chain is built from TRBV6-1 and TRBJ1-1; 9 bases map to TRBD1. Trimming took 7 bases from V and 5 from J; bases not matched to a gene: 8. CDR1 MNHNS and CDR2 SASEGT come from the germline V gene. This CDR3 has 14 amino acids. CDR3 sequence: CASIPGQGNTEAFF. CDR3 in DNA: TGTGCCAGCATCCCGGGACAGGGAAATACTGAAGCTTTCTTT.

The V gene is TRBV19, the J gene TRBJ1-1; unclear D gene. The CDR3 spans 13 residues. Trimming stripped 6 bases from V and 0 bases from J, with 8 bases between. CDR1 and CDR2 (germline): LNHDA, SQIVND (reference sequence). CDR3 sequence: CASSFLMNTEAFF. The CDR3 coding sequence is TGTGCCAGTAGCTTCCTGATGAACACTGAAGCTTTCTTT.

CDR3: CASSLRQANTEAFF. The CDR3 DNA follows: TGCGCCAGCAGCTTGAGACAGGCGAACACTGAAGCTTTCTTT. The chain couples TRBV5-1 to TRBJ1-1; maybe TRBD1 (6 bases). Germline V gene sequence: CDR1 SGHRS, CDR2 YFSETQ. V gave up 1 base and J gave up 1 base, with 8 bases separating them. The CDR3 is 14 amino acids.

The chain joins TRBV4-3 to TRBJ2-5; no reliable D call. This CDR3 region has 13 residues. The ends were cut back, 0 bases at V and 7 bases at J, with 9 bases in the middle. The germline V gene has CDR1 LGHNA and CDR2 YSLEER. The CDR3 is CASSQESFGTQYF. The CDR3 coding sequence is TGCGCCAGCAGCCAAGAGTCGTTCGGGACCCAGTACTTC.

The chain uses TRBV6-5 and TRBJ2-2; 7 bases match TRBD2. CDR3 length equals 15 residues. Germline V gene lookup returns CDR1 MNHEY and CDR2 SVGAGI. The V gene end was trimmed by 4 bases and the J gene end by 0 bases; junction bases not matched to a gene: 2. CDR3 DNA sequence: TGTGCCAGCAGTTGGGGGGGGGCGAACACCGGGGAGCTGTTTTTT. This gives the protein CASSWGGANTGELFF.

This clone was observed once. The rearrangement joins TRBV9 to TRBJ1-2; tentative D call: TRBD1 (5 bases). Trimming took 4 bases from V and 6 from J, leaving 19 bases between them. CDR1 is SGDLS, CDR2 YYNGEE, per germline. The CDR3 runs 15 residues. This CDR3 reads CASSSPQWQGNGYTF. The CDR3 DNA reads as TGTGCCAGCAGCTCTCCCCAGTGGCAGGGCAATGGCTACACCTTC.

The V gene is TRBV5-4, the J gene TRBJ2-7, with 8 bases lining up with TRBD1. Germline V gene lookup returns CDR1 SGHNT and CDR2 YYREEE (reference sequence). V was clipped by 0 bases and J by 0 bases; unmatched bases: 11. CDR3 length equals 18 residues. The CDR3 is CASSLGQGATASSYEQYF. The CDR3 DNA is TGTGCCAGCAGCTTGGGTCAGGGGGCGACTGCTAGCTCCTACGAGCAGTACTTC.

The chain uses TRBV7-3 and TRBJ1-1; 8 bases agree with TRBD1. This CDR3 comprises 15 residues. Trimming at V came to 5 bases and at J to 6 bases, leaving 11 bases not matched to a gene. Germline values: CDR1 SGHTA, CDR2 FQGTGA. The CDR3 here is CASSPRQGTIAEAFF. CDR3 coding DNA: TGTGCCAGCAGCCCCCGACAGGGGACGATCGCTGAAGCTTTCTTT. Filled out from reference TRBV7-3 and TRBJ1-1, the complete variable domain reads GAGVSQTPSNKVTEKGKYVELRCDPISGHTALYWYRQSLGQGPEFLIYFQGTGAADDSGLPNDRFFAVRPEGSVSTLKIQRTERGDSAVYLCASSPRQGTIAEAFFGQGTRLTVV.

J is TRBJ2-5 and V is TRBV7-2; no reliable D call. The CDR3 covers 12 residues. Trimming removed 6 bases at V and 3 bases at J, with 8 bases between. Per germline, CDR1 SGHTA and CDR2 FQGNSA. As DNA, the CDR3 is TGTGCCAGCAGGAGGCAGGAAGAGACCCAGTACTTC. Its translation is CASRRQEETQYF.

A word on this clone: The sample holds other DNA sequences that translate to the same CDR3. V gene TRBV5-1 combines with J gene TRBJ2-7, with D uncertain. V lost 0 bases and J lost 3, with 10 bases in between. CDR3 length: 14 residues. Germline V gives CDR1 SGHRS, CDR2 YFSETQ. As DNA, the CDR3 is TGCGCCAGCAGCTTGGCGGTTAATAGCTACGAGCAGTACTTC. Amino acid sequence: CASSLAVNSYEQYF.

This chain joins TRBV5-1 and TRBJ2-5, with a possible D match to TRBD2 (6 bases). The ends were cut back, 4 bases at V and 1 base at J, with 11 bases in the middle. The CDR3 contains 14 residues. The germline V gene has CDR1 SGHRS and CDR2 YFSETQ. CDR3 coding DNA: TGCGCCAGCAGCACGGGACTCCTCCAAGAGACCCAGTACTTC. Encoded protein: CASSTGLLQETQYF.

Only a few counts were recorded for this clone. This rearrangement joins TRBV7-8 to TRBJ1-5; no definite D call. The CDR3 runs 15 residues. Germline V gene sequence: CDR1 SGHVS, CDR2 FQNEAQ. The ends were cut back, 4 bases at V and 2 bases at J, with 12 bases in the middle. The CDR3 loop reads CASSSIGMGNQPQHF. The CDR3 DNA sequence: TGTGCCAGCAGCTCGATAGGTATGGGCAATCAGCCCCAGCATTTT.